This record looks at one TCR beta chain sequence and its context. Use of 60 Vbeta and 13 Jbeta primers characterized the PCR. Produced via immunoSEQ multiplex PCR; TCRdb's table is partial and in-frame only. The sample records roughly 170,000 clones, roughly 84% being singletons. The data stem from a study of cytomegalovirus exposure and HLA in healthy donors. V gave up 2 bases and J gave up 5 bases; unmatched junction bases: 8. Germline V CDR1 and CDR2: GTSNPN, SVGIG (reference sequence). CDR3 length: 14 amino acids. This receptor was identified in a girl under 10 years old in good health and CMV-seropositive. The chain has TRBV30 and TRBJ2-7, with 8 bases aligning to TRBD2. Specimen: PBMCs. CDR3 in amino acids: CAWSFAGGVHEQYF. The CDR3 nucleotides are TGTGCCTGGAGTTTTGCGGGAGGCGTCCACGAGCAGTACTTC. The full variable domain, its missing parts supplied by reference TRBV30 and TRBJ2-7, is SQTIHQWPATLVQPVGSPLSLECTVEGTSNPNLYWYRQAAGRGLQLLFYSVGIGQISSEVPQNLSASRPQDRQFILSSKKLLLSDSGFYLCAWSFAGGVHEQYFGPGTRLTVT.